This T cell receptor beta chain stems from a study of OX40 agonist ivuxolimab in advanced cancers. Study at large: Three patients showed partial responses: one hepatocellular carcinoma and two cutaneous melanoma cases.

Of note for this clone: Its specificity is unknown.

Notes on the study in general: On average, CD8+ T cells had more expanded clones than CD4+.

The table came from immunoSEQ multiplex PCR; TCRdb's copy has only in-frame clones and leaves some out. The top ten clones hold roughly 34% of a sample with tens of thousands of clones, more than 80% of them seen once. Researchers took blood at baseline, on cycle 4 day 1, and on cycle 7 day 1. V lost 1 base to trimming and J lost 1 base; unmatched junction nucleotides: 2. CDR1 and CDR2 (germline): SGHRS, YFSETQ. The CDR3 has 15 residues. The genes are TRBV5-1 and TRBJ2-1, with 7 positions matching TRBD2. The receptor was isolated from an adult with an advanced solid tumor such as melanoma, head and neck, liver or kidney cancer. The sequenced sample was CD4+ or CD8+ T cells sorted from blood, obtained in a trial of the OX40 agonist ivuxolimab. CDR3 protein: CASSLSGNSYNEQFF. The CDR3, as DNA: TGCGCCAGCAGCTTGAGCGGGAATTCCTACAATGAGCAGTTCTTC.